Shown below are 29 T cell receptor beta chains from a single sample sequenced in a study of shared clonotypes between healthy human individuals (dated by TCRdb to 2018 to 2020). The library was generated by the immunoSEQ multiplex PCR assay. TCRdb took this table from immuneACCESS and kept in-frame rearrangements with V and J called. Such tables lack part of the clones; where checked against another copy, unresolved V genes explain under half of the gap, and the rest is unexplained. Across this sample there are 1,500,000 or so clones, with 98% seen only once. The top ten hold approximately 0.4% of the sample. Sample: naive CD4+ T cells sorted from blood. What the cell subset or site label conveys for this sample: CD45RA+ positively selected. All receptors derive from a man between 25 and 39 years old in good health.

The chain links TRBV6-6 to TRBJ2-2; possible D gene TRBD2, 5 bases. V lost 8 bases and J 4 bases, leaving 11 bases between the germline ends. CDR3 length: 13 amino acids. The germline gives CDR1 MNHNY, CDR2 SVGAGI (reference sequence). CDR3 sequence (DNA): TGTGCCAGCGGAATAGCGCGCACCGGGGAGCTGTTTTTT. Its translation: CASGIARTGELFF.

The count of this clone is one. CDR3 DNA sequence: TGTGCCAGCAGCTTGGTTTGGGGTGGAGAGACCCAGTACTTC. It yields the protein CASSLVWGGETQYF. The chain employs TRBV5-6 and TRBJ2-5; D is unclear. The CDR3 totals 14 residues. V was clipped by 0 bases and J by 4 bases, with 10 bases between them. Per germline, CDR1 SGHDT and CDR2 YYEEEE.

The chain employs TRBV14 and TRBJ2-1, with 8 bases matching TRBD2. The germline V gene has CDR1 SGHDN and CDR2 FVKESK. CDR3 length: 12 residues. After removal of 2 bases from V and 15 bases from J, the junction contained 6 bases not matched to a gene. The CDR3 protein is CASSQPAGVPFF. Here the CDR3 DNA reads TGTGCCAGCAGCCAACCAGCGGGAGTTCCGTTCTTC.

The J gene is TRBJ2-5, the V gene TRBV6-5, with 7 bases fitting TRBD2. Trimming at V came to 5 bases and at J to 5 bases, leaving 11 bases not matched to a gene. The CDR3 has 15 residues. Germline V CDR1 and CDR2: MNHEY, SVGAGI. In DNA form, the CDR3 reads TGTGCCAGCAGTCCTCTAAGCGGGAAGGTTGAGACCCAGTACTTC. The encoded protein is CASSPLSGKVETQYF.

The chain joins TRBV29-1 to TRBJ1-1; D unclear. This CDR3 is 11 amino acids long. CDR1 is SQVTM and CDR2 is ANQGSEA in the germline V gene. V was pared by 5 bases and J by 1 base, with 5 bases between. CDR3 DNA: TGCAGCGTTATTCAGAACACTGAAGCTTTCTTT. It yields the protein CSVIQNTEAFF. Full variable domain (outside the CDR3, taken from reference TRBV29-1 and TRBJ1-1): SAVISQKPSRDICQRGTSLTIQCQVDSQVTMMFWYRQQPGQSLTLIATANQGSEATYESGFVIDKFPISRPNLTFSTLTVSNMSPEDSSIYLCSVIQNTEAFFGQGTRLTVV.

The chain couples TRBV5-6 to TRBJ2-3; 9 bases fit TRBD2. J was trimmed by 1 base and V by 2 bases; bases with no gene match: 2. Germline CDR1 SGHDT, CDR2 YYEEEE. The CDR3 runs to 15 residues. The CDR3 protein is CASSFSGRGTDTQYF. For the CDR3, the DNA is TGTGCCAGCAGCTTTAGCGGGAGAGGCACAGATACGCAGTATTTT.

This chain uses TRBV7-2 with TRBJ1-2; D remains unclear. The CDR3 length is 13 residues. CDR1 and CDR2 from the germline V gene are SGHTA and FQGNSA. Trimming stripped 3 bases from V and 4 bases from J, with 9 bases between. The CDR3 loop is CASSFLASYGYTF. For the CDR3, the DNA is TGTGCCAGCAGCTTCTTAGCGAGCTATGGCTACACCTTC.

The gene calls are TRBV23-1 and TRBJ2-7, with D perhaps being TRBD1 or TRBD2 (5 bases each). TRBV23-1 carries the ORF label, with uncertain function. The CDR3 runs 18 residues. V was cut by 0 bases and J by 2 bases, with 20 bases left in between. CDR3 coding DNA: TGCGCCAGCAGTCAATCGGTTGGGTGGTGGGGGACGACCTACGAGCAGTACTTC. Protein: CASSQSVGWWGTTYEQYF.

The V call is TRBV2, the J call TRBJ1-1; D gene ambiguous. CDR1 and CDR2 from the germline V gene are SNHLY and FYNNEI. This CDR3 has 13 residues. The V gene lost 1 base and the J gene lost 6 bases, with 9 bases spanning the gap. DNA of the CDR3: TGTGCCAGCAGTGAAGTCCCCTCGGCTGAAGCTTTCTTT. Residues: CASSEVPSAEAFF.

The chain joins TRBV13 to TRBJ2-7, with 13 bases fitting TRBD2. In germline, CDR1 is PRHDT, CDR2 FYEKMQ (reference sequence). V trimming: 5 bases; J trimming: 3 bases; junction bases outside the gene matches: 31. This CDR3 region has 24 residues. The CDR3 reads CASSPKPFFAPLAGGPKDGYEQYF. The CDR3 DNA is TGTGCCAGCAGCCCGAAGCCCTTTTTTGCCCCACTAGCGGGAGGGCCCAAAGATGGCTACGAGCAGTACTTC.

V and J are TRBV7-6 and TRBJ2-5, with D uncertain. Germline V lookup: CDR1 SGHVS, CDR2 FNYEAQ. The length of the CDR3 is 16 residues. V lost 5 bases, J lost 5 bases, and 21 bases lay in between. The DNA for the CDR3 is TGTGCCAGCAGCGCCCCAAGAAACCCAACGACGGAGACCCAGTACTTC. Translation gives CASSAPRNPTTETQYF.

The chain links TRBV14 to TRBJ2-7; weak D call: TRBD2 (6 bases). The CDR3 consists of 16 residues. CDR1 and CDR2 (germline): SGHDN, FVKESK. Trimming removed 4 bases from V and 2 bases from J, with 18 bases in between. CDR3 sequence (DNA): TGTGCCAGCAGCCCATTTCGGAGTAGCGGAACCTACGAGCAGTACTTC. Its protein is CASSPFRSSGTYEQYF. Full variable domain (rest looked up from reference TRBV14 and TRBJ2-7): EAGVTQFPSHSVIEKGQTVTLRCDPISGHDNLYWYRRVMGKEIKFLLHFVKESKQDESGMPNNRFLAERTGGTYSTLKVQPAELEDSGVYFCASSPFRSSGTYEQYFGPGTRLTVT.

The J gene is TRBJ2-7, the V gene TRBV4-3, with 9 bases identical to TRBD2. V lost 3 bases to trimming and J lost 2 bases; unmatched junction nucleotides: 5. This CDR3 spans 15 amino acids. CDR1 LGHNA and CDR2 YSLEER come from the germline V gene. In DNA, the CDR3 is TGCGCCAGCAGCCAGCGGGCGGGAGGGCCCTACGAGCAGTACTTC. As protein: CASSQRAGGPYEQYF.

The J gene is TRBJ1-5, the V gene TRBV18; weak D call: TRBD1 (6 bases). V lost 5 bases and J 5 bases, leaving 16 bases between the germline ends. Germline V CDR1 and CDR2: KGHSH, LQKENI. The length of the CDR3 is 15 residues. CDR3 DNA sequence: TGTGCCAGCTCAGTAACAGGGTCGGCGGATCAGCCCCAGCATTTT. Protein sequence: CASSVTGSADQPQHF. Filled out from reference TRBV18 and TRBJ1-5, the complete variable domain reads NAGVMQNPRHLVRRRGQEARLRCSPMKGHSHVYWYRQLPEEGLKFMVYLQKENIIDESGMPKERFSAEFPKEGPSILRIQQVVRGDSAAYFCASSVTGSADQPQHFGDGTRLSIL.

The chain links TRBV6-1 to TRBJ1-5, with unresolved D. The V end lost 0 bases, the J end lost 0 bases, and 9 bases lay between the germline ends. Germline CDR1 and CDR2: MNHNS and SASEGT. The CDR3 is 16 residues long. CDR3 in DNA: TGTGCCAGCAGTGAAGCATCGGTATTTAGCAATCAGCCCCAGCATTTT. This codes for CASSEASVFSNQPQHF.

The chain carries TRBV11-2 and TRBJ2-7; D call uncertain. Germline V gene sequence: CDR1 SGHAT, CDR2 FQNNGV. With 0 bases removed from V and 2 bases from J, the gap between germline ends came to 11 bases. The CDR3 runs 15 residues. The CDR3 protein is CASSLEGRTAYEQYF. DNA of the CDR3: TGTGCCAGCAGCTTAGAAGGCAGAACAGCCTACGAGCAGTACTTC.

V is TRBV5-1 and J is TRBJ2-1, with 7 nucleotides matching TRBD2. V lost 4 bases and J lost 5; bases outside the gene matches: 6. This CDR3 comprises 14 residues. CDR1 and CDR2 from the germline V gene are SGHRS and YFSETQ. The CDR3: CASSDQAGNNEQFF. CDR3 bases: TGCGCCAGCAGCGACCAAGCGGGAAACAATGAGCAGTTCTTC.

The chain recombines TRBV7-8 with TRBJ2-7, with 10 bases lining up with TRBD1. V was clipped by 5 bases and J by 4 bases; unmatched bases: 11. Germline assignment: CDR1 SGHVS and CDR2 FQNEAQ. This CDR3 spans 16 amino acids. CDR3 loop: CASSLTGGAQRYEQYF. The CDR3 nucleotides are TGTGCCAGCAGCCTGACAGGGGGCGCACAAAGATACGAGCAGTACTTC.

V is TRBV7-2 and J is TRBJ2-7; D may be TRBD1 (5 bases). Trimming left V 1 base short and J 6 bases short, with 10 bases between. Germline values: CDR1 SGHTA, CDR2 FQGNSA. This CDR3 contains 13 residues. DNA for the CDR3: TGTGCCAGCAGCTTAGACCCAGGGCTCGAGCAGTACTTC. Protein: CASSLDPGLEQYF.

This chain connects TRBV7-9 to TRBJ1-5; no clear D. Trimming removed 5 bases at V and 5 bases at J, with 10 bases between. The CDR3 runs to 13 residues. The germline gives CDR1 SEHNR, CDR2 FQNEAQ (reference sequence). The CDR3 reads CASSQLNDQPQHF. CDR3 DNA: TGTGCCAGCAGCCAACTAAATGATCAGCCCCAGCATTTT. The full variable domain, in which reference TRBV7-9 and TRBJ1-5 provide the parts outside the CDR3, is DTGVSQNPRHKITKRGQNVTFRCDPISEHNRLYWYRQTLGQGPEFLTYFQNEAQLEKSRLLSDRFSAERPKGSFSTLEIQRTEQGDSAMYLCASSQLNDQPQHFGDGTRLSIL.

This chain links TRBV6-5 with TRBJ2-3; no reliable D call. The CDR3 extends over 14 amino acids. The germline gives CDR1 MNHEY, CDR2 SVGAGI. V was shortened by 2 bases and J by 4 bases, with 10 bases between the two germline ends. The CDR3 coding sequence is TGTGCCAGCAGTTACCGGCCGGTCCCAGATACGCAGTATTTT. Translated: CASSYRPVPDTQYF.

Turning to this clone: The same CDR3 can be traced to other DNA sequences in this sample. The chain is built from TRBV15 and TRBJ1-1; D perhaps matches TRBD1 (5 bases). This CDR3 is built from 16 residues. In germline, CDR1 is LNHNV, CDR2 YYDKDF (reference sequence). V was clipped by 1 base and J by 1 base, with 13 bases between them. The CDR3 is CATSRAVGVGNTEAFF. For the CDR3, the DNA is TGTGCCACCAGCAGAGCAGTAGGGGTCGGGAACACTGAAGCTTTCTTT.

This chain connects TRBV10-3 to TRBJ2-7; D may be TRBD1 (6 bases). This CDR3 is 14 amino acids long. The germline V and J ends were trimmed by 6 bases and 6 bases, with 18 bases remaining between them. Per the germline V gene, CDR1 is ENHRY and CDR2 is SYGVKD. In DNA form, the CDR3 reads TGTGCCATCAGGGAAAGTACAGGGCGCATCGAGCAGTACTTC. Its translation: CAIRESTGRIEQYF.

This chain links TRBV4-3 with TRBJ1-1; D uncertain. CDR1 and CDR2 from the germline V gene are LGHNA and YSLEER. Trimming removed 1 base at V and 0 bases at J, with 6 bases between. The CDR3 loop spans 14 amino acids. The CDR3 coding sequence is TGCGCCAGCAGCCAAGGACACTTGAACACTGAAGCTTTCTTT. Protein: CASSQGHLNTEAFF.

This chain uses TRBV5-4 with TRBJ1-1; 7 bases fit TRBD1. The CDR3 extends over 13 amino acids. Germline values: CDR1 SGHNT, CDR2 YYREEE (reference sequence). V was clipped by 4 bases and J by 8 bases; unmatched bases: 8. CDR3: CASSPGQAREAFF. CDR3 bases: TGTGCCAGCAGCCCAGGACAGGCCCGCGAAGCTTTCTTT.

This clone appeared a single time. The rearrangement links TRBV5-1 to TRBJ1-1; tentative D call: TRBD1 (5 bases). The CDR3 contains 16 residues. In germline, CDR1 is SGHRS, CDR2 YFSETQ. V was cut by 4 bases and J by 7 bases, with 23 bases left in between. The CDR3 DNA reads TGCGCCAGCAGCCTTAACAGGAGGGGTCGAGTGGGTGAAGCTTTCTTT. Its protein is CASSLNRRGRVGEAFF.

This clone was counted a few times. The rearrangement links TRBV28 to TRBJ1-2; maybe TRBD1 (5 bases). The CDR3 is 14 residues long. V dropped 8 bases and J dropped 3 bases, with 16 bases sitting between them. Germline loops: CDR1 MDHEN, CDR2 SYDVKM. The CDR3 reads CASLSGQGDYGYTF. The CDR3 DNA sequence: TGTGCCAGCTTGTCAGGGCAGGGCGACTATGGCTACACCTTC.

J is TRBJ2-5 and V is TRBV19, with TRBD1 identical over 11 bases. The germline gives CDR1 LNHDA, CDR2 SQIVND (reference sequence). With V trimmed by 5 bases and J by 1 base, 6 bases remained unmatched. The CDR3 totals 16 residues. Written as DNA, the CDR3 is TGTGCCAGTAGTGTCACCGGGACAGGGGGCCAAGAGACCCAGTACTTC. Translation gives CASSVTGTGGQETQYF.

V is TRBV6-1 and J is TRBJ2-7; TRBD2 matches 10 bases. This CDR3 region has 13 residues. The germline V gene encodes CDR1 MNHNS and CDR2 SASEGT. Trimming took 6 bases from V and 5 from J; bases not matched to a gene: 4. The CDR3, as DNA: TGTGCCAGCAGACCTAGCGGGAGCCACGAGCAGTACTTC. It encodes CASRPSGSHEQYF.